This T cell receptor beta chain was identified in a study of CD8+ T cells in alopecia areata. Study-wide background: The duration of tofacitinib was 6 to 18 months, with 6 months off drug afterward. Study-wide points: Lesional scalp, especially alopecia totalis/universalis, showed higher clonality than normal scalp.

Sorted out of PBMCs were CD4+ T cells and CD8+ T cells. This clone appeared a single time. Its matching antigen is unknown. After isolation, RNA underwent reverse transcription to generate cDNA as the sequencing template. Assay used: immunoSEQ multiplex PCR; TCRdb lists only in-frame clones, some missing. The data hold just over 150,000 clones, with approximately 53% observed a single time. The V end lost 4 bases, the J end lost 8 bases, and 18 bases lay between the germline ends. Germline V CDR1 and CDR2: MNHEY, SMNVEV (reference sequence). This CDR3 is 14 amino acids long. The J gene is TRBJ2-7, the V gene TRBV27; TRBD2 might be the D (5 bases). Sequencing used CD8+ T cells sorted from blood, obtained at week 0. The sequence came from a human donor with alopecia areata. In DNA, the CDR3 is TGTGCCAGCAGTTCGCCCGACTATTTTCCCAAGCAGTACTTC. Translation: CASSSPDYFPKQYF.